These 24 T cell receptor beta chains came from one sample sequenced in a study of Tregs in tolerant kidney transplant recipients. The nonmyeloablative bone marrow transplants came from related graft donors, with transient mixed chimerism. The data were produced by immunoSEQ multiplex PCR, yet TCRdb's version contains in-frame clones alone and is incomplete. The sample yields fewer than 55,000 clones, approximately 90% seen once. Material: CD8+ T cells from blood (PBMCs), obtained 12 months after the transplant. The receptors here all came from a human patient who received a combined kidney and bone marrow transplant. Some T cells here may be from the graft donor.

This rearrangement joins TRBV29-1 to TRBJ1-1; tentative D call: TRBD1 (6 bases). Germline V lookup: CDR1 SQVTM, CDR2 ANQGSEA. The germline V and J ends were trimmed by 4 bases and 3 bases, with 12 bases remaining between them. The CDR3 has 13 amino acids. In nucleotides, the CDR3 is TGCAGCGTTGTGTTTGGGGGCGACACTGAAGCTTTCTTT. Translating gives CSVVFGGDTEAFF.

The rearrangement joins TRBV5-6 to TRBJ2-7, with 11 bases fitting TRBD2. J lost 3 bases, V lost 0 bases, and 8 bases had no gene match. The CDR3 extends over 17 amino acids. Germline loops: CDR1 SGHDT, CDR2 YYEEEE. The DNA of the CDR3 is TGTGCCAGCAGCTTGGCGGGACTAGCGGTGGAACTCTACGAGCAGTACTTC. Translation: CASSLAGLAVELYEQYF.

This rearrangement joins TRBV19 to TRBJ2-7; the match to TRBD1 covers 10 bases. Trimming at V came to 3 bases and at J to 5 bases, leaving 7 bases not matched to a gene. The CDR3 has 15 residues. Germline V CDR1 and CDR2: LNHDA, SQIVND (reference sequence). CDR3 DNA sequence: TGTGCCAGTAGTATTATTGGGGACAGGGGCGACGAGCAGTACTTC. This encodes CASSIIGDRGDEQYF.

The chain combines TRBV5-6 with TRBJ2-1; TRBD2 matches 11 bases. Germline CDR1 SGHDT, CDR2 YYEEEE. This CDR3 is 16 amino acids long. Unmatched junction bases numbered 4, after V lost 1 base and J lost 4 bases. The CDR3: CASSLRLAGPYNEQFF. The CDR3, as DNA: TGTGCCAGCAGCTTGAGACTAGCGGGACCGTACAATGAGCAGTTCTTC. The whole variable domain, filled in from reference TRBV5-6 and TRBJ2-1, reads DAGVTQSPTHLIKTRGQQVTLRCSPKSGHDTVSWYQQALGQGPQFIFQYYEEEERQRGNFPDRFSGHQFPNYSSELNVNALLLGDSALYLCASSLRLAGPYNEQFFGPGTRLTVL.

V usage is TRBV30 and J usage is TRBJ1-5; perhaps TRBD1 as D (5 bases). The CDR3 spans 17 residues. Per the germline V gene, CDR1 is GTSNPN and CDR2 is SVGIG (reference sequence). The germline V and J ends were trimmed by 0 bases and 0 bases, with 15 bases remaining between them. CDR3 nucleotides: TGTGCCTGGAGTGTACCTAGGGGCAGAGATAGCAATCAGCCCCAGCATTTT. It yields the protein CAWSVPRGRDSNQPQHF. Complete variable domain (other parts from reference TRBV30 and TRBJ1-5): SQTIHQWPATLVQPVGSPLSLECTVEGTSNPNLYWYRQAAGRGLQLLFYSVGIGQISSEVPQNLSASRPQDRQFILSSKKLLLSDSGFYLCAWSVPRGRDSNQPQHFGDGTRLSIL.

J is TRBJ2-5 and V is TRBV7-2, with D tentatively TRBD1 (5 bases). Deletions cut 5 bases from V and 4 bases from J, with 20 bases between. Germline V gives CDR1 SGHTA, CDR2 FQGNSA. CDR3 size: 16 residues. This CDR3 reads CASSPRQRSWRETQYF. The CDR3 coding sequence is TGTGCCAGCAGCCCTCGACAGCGATCCTGGAGAGAGACCCAGTACTTC. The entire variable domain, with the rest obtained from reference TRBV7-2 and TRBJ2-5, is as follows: GAGVSQSPSNKVTEKGKDVELRCDPISGHTALYWYRQSLGQGLEFLIYFQGNSAPDKSGLPSDRFSAERTGGSVSTLTIQRTQQEDSAVYLCASSPRQRSWRETQYFGPGTRLLVL.

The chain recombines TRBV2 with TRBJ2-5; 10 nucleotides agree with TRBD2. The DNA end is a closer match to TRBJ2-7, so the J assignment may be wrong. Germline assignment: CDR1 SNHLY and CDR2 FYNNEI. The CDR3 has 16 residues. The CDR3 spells CASTGGLAGVSYEQYF. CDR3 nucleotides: TGTGCCAGCACCGGGGGTCTAGCGGGAGTCAGCTACGAGCAGTACTTC.

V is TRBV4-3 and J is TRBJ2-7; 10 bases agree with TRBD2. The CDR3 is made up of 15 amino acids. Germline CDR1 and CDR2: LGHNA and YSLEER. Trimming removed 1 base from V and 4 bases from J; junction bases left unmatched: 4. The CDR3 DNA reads TGCGCCAGCAGCCAAGGGACTAGCGGACCATACGAGCAGTACTTC. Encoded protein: CASSQGTSGPYEQYF.

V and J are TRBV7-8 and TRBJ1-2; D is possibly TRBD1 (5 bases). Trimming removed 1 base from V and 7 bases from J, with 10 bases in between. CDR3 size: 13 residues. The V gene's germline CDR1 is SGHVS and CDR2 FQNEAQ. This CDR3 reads CASSLVGTGGYTF. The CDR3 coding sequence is TGTGCCAGCAGCTTAGTGGGGACTGGTGGCTACACCTTC.

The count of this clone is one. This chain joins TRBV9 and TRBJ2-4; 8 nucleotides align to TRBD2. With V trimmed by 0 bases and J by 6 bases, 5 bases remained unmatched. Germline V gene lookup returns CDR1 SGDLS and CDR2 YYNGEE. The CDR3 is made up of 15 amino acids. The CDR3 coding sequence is TGTGCCAGCAGCGTAGCGGGGGGGCCCGGAAACATTCAGTACTTC. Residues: CASSVAGGPGNIQYF.

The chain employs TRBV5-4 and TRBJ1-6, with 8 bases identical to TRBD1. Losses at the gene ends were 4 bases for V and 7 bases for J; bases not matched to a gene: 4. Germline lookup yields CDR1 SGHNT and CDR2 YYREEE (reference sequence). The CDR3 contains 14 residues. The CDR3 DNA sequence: TGTGCCAGCAGCATCGGACAGGGAAATTCACCCCTCCACTTT. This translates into CASSIGQGNSPLHF.

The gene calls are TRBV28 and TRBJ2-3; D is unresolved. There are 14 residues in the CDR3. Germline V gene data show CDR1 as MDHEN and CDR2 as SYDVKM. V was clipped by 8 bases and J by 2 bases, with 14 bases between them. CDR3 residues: CASHVLGLTDTQYF. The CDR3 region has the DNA TGTGCCAGCCACGTTCTAGGTCTCACAGATACGCAGTATTTT.

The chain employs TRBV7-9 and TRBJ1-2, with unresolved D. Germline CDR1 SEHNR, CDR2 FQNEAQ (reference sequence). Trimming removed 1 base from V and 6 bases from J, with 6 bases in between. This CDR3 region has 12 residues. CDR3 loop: CASSLDPDGYTF. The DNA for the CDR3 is TGTGCCAGCAGCTTAGACCCGGATGGCTACACCTTC.

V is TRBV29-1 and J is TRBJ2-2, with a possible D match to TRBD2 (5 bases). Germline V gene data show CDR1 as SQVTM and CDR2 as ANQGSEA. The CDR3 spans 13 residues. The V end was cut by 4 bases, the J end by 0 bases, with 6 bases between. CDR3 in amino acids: CSVAGANTGELFF. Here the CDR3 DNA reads TGCAGCGTTGCCGGGGCGAACACCGGGGAGCTGTTTTTT.

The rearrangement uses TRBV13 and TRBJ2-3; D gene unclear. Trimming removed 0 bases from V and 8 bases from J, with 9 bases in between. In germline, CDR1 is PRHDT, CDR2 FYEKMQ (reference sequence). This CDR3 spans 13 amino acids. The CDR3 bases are TGTGCCAGCAGCTTAGGAGTGACTGTTACGCAGTATTTT. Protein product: CASSLGVTVTQYF.

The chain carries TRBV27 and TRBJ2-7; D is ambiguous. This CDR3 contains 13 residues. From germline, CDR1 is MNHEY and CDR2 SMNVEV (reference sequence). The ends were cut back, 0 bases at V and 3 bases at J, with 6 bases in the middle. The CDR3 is CASSLSTVYEQYF. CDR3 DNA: TGTGCCAGCAGTTTATCGACTGTCTACGAGCAGTACTTC.

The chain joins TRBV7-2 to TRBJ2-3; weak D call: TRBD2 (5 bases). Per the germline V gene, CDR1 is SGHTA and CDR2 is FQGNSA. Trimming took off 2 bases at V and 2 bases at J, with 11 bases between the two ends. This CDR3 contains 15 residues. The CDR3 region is CASSLNPGNTDTQYF. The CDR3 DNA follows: TGTGCCAGCAGCTTAAATCCCGGGAACACAGATACGCAGTATTTT. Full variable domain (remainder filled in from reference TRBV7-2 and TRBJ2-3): GAGVSQSPSNKVTEKGKDVELRCDPISGHTALYWYRQSLGQGLEFLIYFQGNSAPDKSGLPSDRFSAERTGGSVSTLTIQRTQQEDSAVYLCASSLNPGNTDTQYFGPGTRLTVL.

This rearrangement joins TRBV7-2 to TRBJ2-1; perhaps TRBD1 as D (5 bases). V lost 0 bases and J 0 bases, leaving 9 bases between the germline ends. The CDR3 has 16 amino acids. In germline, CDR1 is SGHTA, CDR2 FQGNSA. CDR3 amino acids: CASSLARQISYNEQFF. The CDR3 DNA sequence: TGTGCCAGCAGCTTAGCACGACAGATCTCCTACAATGAGCAGTTCTTC.

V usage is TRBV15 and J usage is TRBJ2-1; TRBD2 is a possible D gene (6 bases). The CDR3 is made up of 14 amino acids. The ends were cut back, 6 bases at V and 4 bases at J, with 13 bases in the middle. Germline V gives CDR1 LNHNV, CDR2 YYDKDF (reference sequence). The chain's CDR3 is CATSSGVWYNEQFF. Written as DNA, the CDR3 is TGTGCCACCAGTTCGGGAGTCTGGTACAATGAGCAGTTCTTC.

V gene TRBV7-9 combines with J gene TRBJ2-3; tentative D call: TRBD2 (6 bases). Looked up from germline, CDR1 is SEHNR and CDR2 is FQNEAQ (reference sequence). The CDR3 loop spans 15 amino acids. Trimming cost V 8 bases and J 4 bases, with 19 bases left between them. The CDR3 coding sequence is TGTGCCAGCTGGGGTCTAGCGTGGAGCGCAGATACGCAGTATTTT. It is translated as CASWGLAWSADTQYF.

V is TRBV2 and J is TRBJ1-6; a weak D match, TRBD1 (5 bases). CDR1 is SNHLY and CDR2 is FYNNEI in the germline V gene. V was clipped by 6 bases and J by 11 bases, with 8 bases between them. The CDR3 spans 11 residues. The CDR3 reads CASRRDPPLHF. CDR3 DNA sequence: TGTGCCAGCAGGCGGGACCCACCCCTCCACTTT.

The CDR3 spells CASSTGLAGVKQETQYF. In DNA, the CDR3 is TGTGCCAGCAGCACCGGACTAGCGGGAGTCAAACAAGAGACCCAGTACTTC. The V gene is TRBV7-2, the J gene TRBJ2-5; 13 bases are a match to TRBD2. The CDR3 is 17 residues long. Germline CDR1 SGHTA, CDR2 FQGNSA. J lost 2 bases, V lost 5 bases, and 8 bases had no gene match. The whole variable domain, filled in from reference TRBV7-2 and TRBJ2-5, reads GAGVSQSPSNKVTEKGKDVELRCDPISGHTALYWYRQSLGQGLEFLIYFQGNSAPDKSGLPSDRFSAERTGGSVSTLTIQRTQQEDSAVYLCASSTGLAGVKQETQYFGPGTRLLVL.

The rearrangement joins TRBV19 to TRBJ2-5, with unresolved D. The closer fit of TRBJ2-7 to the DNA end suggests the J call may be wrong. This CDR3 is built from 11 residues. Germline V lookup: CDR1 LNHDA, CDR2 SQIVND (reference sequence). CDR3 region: CASSMDYEQYF. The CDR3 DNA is TGTGCCAGTAGTATGGACTACGAGCAGTACTTC.

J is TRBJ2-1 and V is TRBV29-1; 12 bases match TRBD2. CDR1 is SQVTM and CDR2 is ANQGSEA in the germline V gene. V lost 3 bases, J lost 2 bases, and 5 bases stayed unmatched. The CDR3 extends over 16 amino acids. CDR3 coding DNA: TGCAGCGTTGAGTGGCTAGCGGGAGGGCCCTACAATGAGCAGTTCTTC. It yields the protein CSVEWLAGGPYNEQFF.